Here is one T cell receptor (beta chain) with its context. This sample was included in a study of blood T cell repertoires in COVID-19. The wider study: The samples span acute and convalescent COVID-19 from the United States, Italy and Spain.

The V end was cut by 4 bases, the J end by 5 bases, with 15 bases between. The length of the CDR3 is 14 residues. Germline CDR1 and CDR2: SGHRS and YFSETQ. TCRdb's copy holds only in-frame clones and misses some; the assay was immunoSEQ multiplex PCR. The table has 90,000 to 110,000 clones, 65% to 90% seen once. The chain carries TRBV5-1 and TRBJ2-5; D is ambiguous. The sample comprised peripheral blood. The origin of this receptor is a man aged 80 or over with acute or convalescent COVID-19. CDR3 bases: TGCGCCAGCAGCCTTCCATCAGAAATTGAGACCCAGTACTTC. This gives the protein CASSLPSEIETQYF.